This T cell receptor (beta chain) was identified during a study of OX40 agonist ivuxolimab in advanced cancers. General study findings and limits: Expanded clones tended on average to be more numerous among CD8+ T cells than CD4+.

Sequencing was performed with immunoSEQ multiplex PCR; in TCRdb, only in-frame clones are kept and a portion is missing. The table includes tens of thousands of clones, roughly 92% detected once. As to this clone: Its antigen is as yet unknown.

The germline gives CDR1 GTSNPN, CDR2 SVGIG (reference sequence). CDR3 size: 13 residues. V was cut by 0 bases and J by 1 base, with 6 bases left in between. Patients who had autoimmune disease history or got systemic immunosuppression were left out. The J gene is TRBJ1-1, the V gene TRBV30; D is unclear. This receptor was taken from an adult with an advanced solid tumor such as melanoma, head and neck, liver or kidney cancer. Here the sequenced sample was CD4+ or CD8+ T cells sorted from blood, taken in a trial of the OX40 agonist ivuxolimab. CDR3: CAWSVGQNTEAFF. CDR3 coding DNA: TGTGCCTGGAGTGTTGGGCAGAACACTGAAGCTTTCTTT.